The 11 T cell receptor beta chains below come from one sample, sequenced in a study of human CD8 memory T cell subsets. Preparation of the TCR beta libraries relied on UMI-labeled 5' RACE. TCRdb reprocessed the 5' RACE reads, keeping one entry per CDR3 protein, no DNA. In total, the table holds 6,500 to 7,000 distinct CDR3 sequences. The sample taken for sequencing was CD8+ stem-like memory T cells (TSCM and TCM) sorted from PBMCs. The sample's subset: stem-like memory CD8 T cells (TSTEM), CCR7+ PD-1- TIGIT-. All receptors come from a human donor in good health.

The rearrangement uses TRBV19 and TRBJ1-5; TCRdb indicates TRBD1, and absent DNA this call remains unverified. CDR1 is LNHDA and CDR2 is SQIVND in the germline V gene (reference sequence). CDR3 length: 15 amino acids. Here the CDR3 reads CASTPQGFSNQPQHF. The full variable domain, its missing parts supplied by reference TRBV19 and TRBJ1-5, is DGGITQSPKYLFRKEGQNVTLSCEQNLNHDAMYWYRQDPGQGLRLIYYSQIVNDFQKGDIAEGYSVSREKKESFPLTVTSAQKNPTAFYLCASTPQGFSNQPQHFGDGTRLSIL.

The rearrangement joins TRBV7-9 to TRBJ2-5. The CDR3 covers 13 residues. CDR1 and CDR2 (germline): SEHNR, FQNEAQ (reference sequence). The CDR3 loop is CASSLVQVETQYF.

This clonotype counts as medium-sized by frequency. The rearrangement uses TRBV9 and TRBJ1-1. Germline assignment: CDR1 SGDLS and CDR2 YYNGEE. CDR3 size: 14 residues. The CDR3 is CASSADGENTEAFF.

V usage is TRBV7-9 and J usage is TRBJ2-5. The germline CDR1 and CDR2 sequences are SEHNR and FQNEAQ (reference sequence). This CDR3 region has 14 residues. The CDR3 spells CASSLAGSRETQYF.

The rearrangement links TRBV11-2 to TRBJ1-2; TCRdb names TRBD1, which stays unverified in the absence of DNA. This CDR3 contains 15 residues. CDR1 and CDR2 from the germline V gene are SGHAT and FQNNGV. The CDR3 loop is CASSSHGLQGYGYTF.

The chain uses TRBV21-1 and TRBJ1-2; the TCRdb call, TRBD1, lacks DNA for checking. TRBV21-1 represents a pseudogene. The CDR3 is 16 amino acids. CDR3 region: CASSKEGTRDAGGYTF.

The V call is TRBV12-3 or TRBV12-4, the J call TRBJ1-1; the TRBD1 assignment by TCRdb is unverifiable without DNA. This CDR3 is 13 amino acids long. CDR3: CASSSGTGTEAFF.

The V and J genes are TRBV27 and TRBJ1-1; as DNA is missing, the TRBD1 call by TCRdb cannot be tested. Germline V gives CDR1 MNHEY, CDR2 SMNVEV (reference sequence). The CDR3 is made up of 16 amino acids. The CDR3 is CASSPDGLSSYTEAFF.

Its frequency marks this clonotype as medium-sized (0.01 to 0.1%). The chain links TRBV28 to TRBJ2-7; TCRdb selects TRBD1, and the lack of DNA leaves this call unchecked. This CDR3 is 15 amino acids long. Germline CDR1 MDHEN, CDR2 SYDVKM. The CDR3 here is CASSLGTGDAYEQYF.

The chain couples TRBV10-2 to TRBJ2-3. Germline V gene data show CDR1 as WSHSY and CDR2 as SAAADI. The CDR3 is 12 residues long. The CDR3 reads CASSEAGDTQYF.

The chain combines TRBV28 with TRBJ1-2; TCRdb designates TRBD1, a call that cannot be tested without DNA. This CDR3 has 15 residues. Germline assignment: CDR1 MDHEN and CDR2 SYDVKM. The CDR3: CASRPGQGESNGYTF.